These 7 T cell receptor beta chains originate from one sample sequenced in a study of cytomegalovirus exposure and HLA in healthy donors. Libraries were prepared by immunoSEQ multiplex PCR; TCRdb keeps only in-frame clonotypes and omits some of them. The table records 150,000 to 200,000 clones, 89% of them present only once. The sequenced sample was PBMCs. The receptors shown here come from a woman aged 18-29 years in good health and CMV-seropositive.

V is TRBV30 and J is TRBJ1-4; no clear D. The CDR3 covers 14 residues. The V and J ends lost 2 bases and 5 bases respectively, with 12 bases between them. The germline gives CDR1 GTSNPN, CDR2 SVGIG (reference sequence). The CDR3 here is CAWSIGQINEKLFF. The DNA for the CDR3 is TGTGCCTGGAGTATTGGGCAGATAAATGAAAAACTGTTTTTT.

This chain joins TRBV9 and TRBJ2-7, with D possibly matching TRBD2 (6 bases). The CDR3 extends over 16 amino acids. Germline-derived CDR1 and CDR2 are SGDLS and YYNGEE. V was trimmed by 0 bases and J by 3 bases, leaving 16 bases between them. Here the CDR3 reads CASSVAVGLTYYEQYF. The CDR3, as DNA: TGTGCCAGCAGCGTAGCTGTGGGACTTACCTACTACGAGCAGTACTTC.

The chain couples TRBV29-1 to TRBJ2-2; D not certain. V was shortened by 6 bases and J by 2 bases, with 16 bases between the two germline ends. Germline V gene data show CDR1 as SQVTM and CDR2 as ANQGSEA. The CDR3 loop spans 15 amino acids. For the CDR3, the DNA is TGCAGCGTCTCTGACACTCCAACCAACACCGGGGAGCTGTTTTTT. It translates to CSVSDTPTNTGELFF.

V and J are TRBV7-9 and TRBJ2-3, with D unresolved. CDR1 is SEHNR, CDR2 FQNEAQ, per germline (reference sequence). Trimming pared 5 bases from V and 2 bases from J, leaving 14 bases between. The CDR3 sequence is 15 residues long. The CDR3 region has the DNA TGTGCCAGCAGCCCCCTTCCGCCAGACACAGATACGCAGTATTTT. This encodes CASSPLPPDTDTQYF.

This rearrangement joins TRBV4-3 to TRBJ2-3; 7 bases agree with TRBD2. The CDR3 runs 16 residues. J lost 2 bases, V lost 4 bases, and 9 bases had no gene match. The germline V gene encodes CDR1 LGHNA and CDR2 YSLEER. The CDR3 reads CASSLQRGFTTDTQYF. In DNA, the CDR3 is TGCGCCAGCAGCCTTCAGCGGGGCTTTACCACAGATACGCAGTATTTT.

V and J are TRBV19 and TRBJ1-1; no clear D gene. This CDR3 spans 15 amino acids. Germline V gene data show CDR1 as LNHDA and CDR2 as SQIVND (reference sequence). Trimming took 1 base from V and 4 from J, leaving 13 bases between them. The DNA of the CDR3 is TGTGCCAGTAGTATAGGTAAAACAACGATCACTGAAGCTTTCTTT. Protein sequence: CASSIGKTTITEAFF.

The J gene is TRBJ1-5, the V gene TRBV18, with 7 bases aligning to TRBD1. The CDR3 covers 15 residues. Trimming cost V 6 bases and J 5 bases; bases outside gene matches: 10. The germline CDR1 and CDR2 sequences are KGHSH and LQKENI. The CDR3 region is CASSPEDRFYQPQHF. The CDR3, as DNA: TGTGCCAGCTCCCCAGAGGACAGGTTCTATCAGCCCCAGCATTTT.